These T cell receptor beta chains were read from a single sample in a study of blood T cell repertoires in COVID-19. The protocol was immunoSEQ multiplex PCR, while the TCRdb copy is restricted to in-frame clones and leaves out a portion. The profile shows 95,000 to 120,000 clones, about 88% of them singletons. Sample: peripheral blood. These receptor sequences come from a human donor in a cohort sampled during active COVID-19. CDR3s include the opening cysteine and the closing phenylalanine or tryptophan. The D gene is left open where the match is weak. Clone size is stated in some rows and not others, as once, few, many or a class when expanded.

TRBJ1-3 | NA | once | TRBV7-3 | TGTGCCAGCAGCTTAACGGGGCAGGCGGACGGAAACACCATATATTTT | CASSLTGQADGNTIYF
TRBJ2-2 | NA | NA | TRBV10-2 | TGCGCCAGCAGTGTCCCAAGCGGCGGGGAGCTGTTTTTT | CASSVPSGGELFF
TRBJ1-2 | TRBD1 | NA | TRBV27 | TGTGCCAGCAGTTCCTGGGACAGGGAGGATGGCTACACCTTC | CASSSWDREDGYTF
TRBJ2-5 | NA | NA | TRBV2 | TGTGCCAGCAGTGCAGTTACCTCGGAGACCCAGTACTTC | CASSAVTSETQYF
TRBJ1-6 | NA | NA | TRBV7-9 | TGTGCCAGCAGCCGCCGGGACAACAGTTCACCCCTCCACTTT | CASSRRDNSSPLHF
TRBJ2-7 | NA | NA | TRBV28 | TGTGCCAGCAGTTTATCCAGGGAACCCTACGAGCAGTACTTC | CASSLSREPYEQYF
TRBJ1-5 | NA | NA | TRBV7-9 | TGTGCCAGCAGCTTAGTGACAGCACATAGCAATCAGCCCCAGCATTTT | CASSLVTAHSNQPQHF
TRBJ1-1 | NA | once | TRBV12-3/TRBV12-4 | TGTGCCAGCATGGAGCAGATGAACACTGAAGCTTTCTTT | CASMEQMNTEAFF
TRBJ1-1 | NA | NA | TRBV29-1 | TGCAGCGTTTTAGTGAACACTGAAGCTTTCTTT | CSVLVNTEAFF
TRBJ1-1 | NA | NA | TRBV7-6 | TGTGCCAGCAGCTCCTCGGTTAACACTGAAGCTTTCTTT | CASSSSVNTEAFF
TRBJ2-1 | NA | NA | TRBV16 | TGTGCCAGCAGCTCAATGCCCCCTAAGAGGTTCTTC | CASSSMPPKRFF
TRBJ2-7 | TRBD2 | NA | TRBV7-3 | TGTGCCAGCAGCCCCGGGACTAGCTACGAGCAGTACTTC | CASSPGTSYEQYF
TRBJ2-1 | NA | NA | TRBV3-1/TRBV3-2 | TGTGCCAGCACTAATTTTGCGGAGGAAAATGAGCAGTTCTTC | CASTNFAEENEQFF
TRBJ1-2 | TRBD1 | NA | TRBV6-5 | TGTGCCAGCAGGGGGACAGGCGACCGAGGCTACACCTTC | CASRGTGDRGYTF
TRBJ1-2 | TRBD1 | NA | TRBV3-1/TRBV3-2 | TGTGCCAGCAGCCAAGAAGGGACAGCCAACTATGGCTACACCTTC | CASSQEGTANYGYTF
TRBJ1-1 | NA | NA | TRBV7-9 | TGTGCCAGCAGCTTAGGGGCGGGAGACACTGAAGCTTTCTTT | CASSLGAGDTEAFF
TRBJ2-6 | TRBD1 | NA | TRBV7-9 | TGTGCCAGCAGCTCCAGGGGTGGGACAGTAACCTCTGGGGCCAACGTCCTGACTTTC | CASSSRGGTVTSGANVLTF
TRBJ1-4 | TRBD1 | NA | TRBV7-9 | TGTGCCAGCAGCCCCGGGACAGTCGGAAGTGAAAAACTGTTTTTT | CASSPGTVGSEKLFF
TRBJ1-1 | TRBD1 | few | TRBV28 | TGTGCCAGCAGTCCCTGGACAGGGGGTAGCACTGAAGCTTTCTTT | CASSPWTGGSTEAFF
TRBJ1-4 | TRBD1 | NA | TRBV7-6 | TGTGCCAGCAGCTCCGAAACACAGGGGTTAGGCGAAAAACTGTTTTTT | CASSSETQGLGEKLFF
TRBJ1-4 | TRBD1 | NA | TRBV6-5 | TGTGCCAGCAGCTCGACAGGGAGCCGTGAAAAACTGTTTTTT | CASSSTGSREKLFF
TRBJ2-4 | TRBD1 | NA | TRBV7-2 | TGTGCCAGCAGCGCGCCCGGGACAGCAGCCAAAAACATTCAGTACTTC | CASSAPGTAAKNIQYF
TRBJ1-4 | NA | NA | TRBV20-1 | TGCAGTGCTAGTTCGGGGTTAGACGAAAAACTGTTTTTT | CSASSGLDEKLFF
TRBJ1-1 | NA | NA | TRBV5-1 | TGCGCCAGCAGCTTGGGATGGACACAAACGGTCGGGAACACTGAAGCTTTCTTT | CASSLGWTQTVGNTEAFF
TRBJ2-3 | TRBD2 | NA | TRBV6-5 | TGTGCCAGCAGTTTTAGCGGGAGTGGGGCAGATACGCAGTATTTT | CASSFSGSGADTQYF
TRBJ2-1 | TRBD2 | once | TRBV5-4 | TGTGCCAGCAGCCGTGGACTAGACCCTACAGACGACAATGAGCAGTTCTTC | CASSRGLDPTDDNEQFF
TRBJ2-7 | TRBD2 | NA | TRBV2 | TGTGCCAGCACATCCACTAGCGGGAGAGGCGAGCAGTACTTC | CASTSTSGRGEQYF
TRBJ2-1 | TRBD2 | NA | TRBV29-1 | TGCAGCGTTGAAGAACTAGCGGGGAGGGGTGAGCAGTTCTTC | CSVEELAGRGEQFF
TRBJ1-2 | TRBD1 | few | TRBV4-1 | TGCGCCAGCAGCCAAGGCCAGGGGGCTGAACGGTATGGCTACACCTTC | CASSQGQGAERYGYTF
TRBJ1-2 | NA | NA | TRBV3-1/TRBV3-2 | TGTGCCAGCCGATTCGGGGGATCGGTCTATGGCTACACCTTC | CASRFGGSVYGYTF
TRBJ1-5 | NA | NA | TRBV14 | TGTGCCAGCAGCCAAGATCTCCGGCAGCCCCAGCATTTT | CASSQDLRQPQHF
TRBJ1-1 | NA | NA | TRBV5-6 | TGTGCCAGCAGCTTGGACAGGCTGAACACTGAAGCTTTCTTT | CASSLDRLNTEAFF
TRBJ2-7 | TRBD1 | NA | TRBV27 | TGTGCCAGCAGTCTGACAGGGGGGGAGCAGTACTTC | CASSLTGGEQYF
TRBJ1-1 | TRBD1 | NA | TRBV10-3 | TGTGCCATCAGTGAGGCGGACAGGGGGGATGAAGCTTTCTTT | CAISEADRGDEAFF
TRBJ1-2 | NA | NA | TRBV24-1 | TGTGCCACCAGTGAACGCGGAGATGGCTACACCTTC | CATSERGDGYTF
TRBJ1-1 | NA | NA | TRBV5-1 | TGCGCCAGCAGCATCGACCTTAGGGGGTTGGGGACTGAAGCTTTCTTT | CASSIDLRGLGTEAFF
TRBJ2-7 | TRBD1 | NA | TRBV5-6 | TGTGCCAGCAGCTTGGGACAGGGATCCTACGAGCAGTACTTC | CASSLGQGSYEQYF
TRBJ2-7 | TRBD2 | NA | TRBV14 | TGTGCCAGCAGCTCCCACCCCGGGACTAGCGGGAGTTCAAAGTCCTACGAGCAGTACTTC | CASSSHPGTSGSSKSYEQYF
TRBJ2-1 | TRBD1 | NA | TRBV14 | TGTGCCAGCAGATACACCGGGACAGGGGGCCAGAATGAGCAGTTCTTC | CASRYTGTGGQNEQFF
TRBJ1-2 | NA | NA | TRBV5-1 | TGCGCCAGCAGCTCGGGGTCCCTAGGGGGGGCCGACTATGGCTACACCTTC | CASSSGSLGGADYGYTF
TRBJ1-3 | NA | NA | TRBV18 | TGTGCCAGCTCACCCTACTCTGGAAACACCATATATTTT | CASSPYSGNTIYF
TRBJ1-5 | NA | NA | TRBV7-6 | TGTGCCAGCAGCTTAGGTACAGGAATCAATCAGCCCCAGCATTTT | CASSLGTGINQPQHF
TRBJ1-5 | TRBD1 | NA | TRBV25-1 | TGTGCCAGCAGCTCCAAGGGGGCTCTTTCTGATGATCAGCCCCAGCATTTT | CASSSKGALSDDQPQHF
TRBJ1-4 | NA | NA | TRBV7-9 | TGTGCCAGCAGTCCGGCGACAGCACTAAATGAAAAACTGTTTTTT | CASSPATALNEKLFF
TRBJ2-1 | NA | once | TRBV4-1 | TGCGCCAGCAGCTCGATGGTAGATGAGCAGTTCTTC | CASSSMVDEQFF
TRBJ1-1 | NA | NA | TRBV27 | TGTGCCACCTCGGACAGGAACACTGAAGCTTTCTTT | CATSDRNTEAFF
TRBJ2-3 | NA | NA | TRBV11-2 | TGTGCCAGCAGCGGAGGGACTTATGGTTATACGCAGTATTTT | CASSGGTYGYTQYF
TRBJ2-2 | NA | NA | TRBV7-3 | TGTGCCAGCAGCTTACAGGGGAACACCGGGGAGCTGTTTTTT | CASSLQGNTGELFF
TRBJ1-2 | NA | NA | TRBV11-2 | TGTGCCAGCAGCGACGAGGGCGATGGCTACACCTTC | CASSDEGDGYTF
TRBJ2-1 | TRBD1 | NA | TRBV18 | TGTGCCAGCTCACCACGGGATGGGGGACAGGCCTACAATGAGCAGTTCTTC | CASSPRDGGQAYNEQFF
TRBJ2-3 | TRBD1 | NA | TRBV12-3/TRBV12-4 | TGTGCCGCTGGGGACAGCAACACAGATACGCAGTATTTT | CAAGDSNTDTQYF